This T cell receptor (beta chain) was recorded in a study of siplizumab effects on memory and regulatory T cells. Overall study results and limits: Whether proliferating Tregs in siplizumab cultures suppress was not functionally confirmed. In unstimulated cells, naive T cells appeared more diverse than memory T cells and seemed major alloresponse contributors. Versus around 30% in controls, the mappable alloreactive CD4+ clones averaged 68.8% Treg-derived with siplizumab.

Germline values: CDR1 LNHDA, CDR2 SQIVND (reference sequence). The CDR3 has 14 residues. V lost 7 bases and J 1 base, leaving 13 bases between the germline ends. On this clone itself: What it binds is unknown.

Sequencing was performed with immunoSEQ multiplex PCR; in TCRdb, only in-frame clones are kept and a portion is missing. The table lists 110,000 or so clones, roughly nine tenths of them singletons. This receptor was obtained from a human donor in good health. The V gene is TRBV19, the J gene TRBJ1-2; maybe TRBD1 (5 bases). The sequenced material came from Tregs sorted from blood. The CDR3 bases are TGTGCCAGTATGGATTGGGGCGTTAACTATGGCTACACCTTC. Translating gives CASMDWGVNYGYTF.